The 10 T cell receptor beta chains reported below all come from one sample, sequenced in a study of blood T cell repertoires in COVID-19. TCRdb keeps only in-frame clones here, not all; method: immunoSEQ multiplex PCR. This sample has approximately 100,000 clones; around 88% occur once, and the top ten carry roughly 27%. The material sequenced was peripheral blood. All receptors derive from a human donor in a cohort sampled during active COVID-19.

A few counts support this clone. The genes are TRBV11-3 and TRBJ2-5; 8 nucleotides agree with TRBD2. After removal of 2 bases from V and 5 bases from J, the junction contained 7 bases not matched to a gene. This CDR3 has 15 residues. Germline V gene sequence: CDR1 SGHNT, CDR2 YENEEA. CDR3 bases: TGTGCCAGCAGCTTACAAAGCGGGAGTCAGGAGACCCAGTACTTC. Translating it yields CASSLQSGSQETQYF.

The chain combines TRBV6-5 with TRBJ2-1; possible D gene TRBD2, 7 bases. The CDR3 totals 15 residues. Germline CDR1 MNHEY, CDR2 SVGAGI. Deletions cut 5 bases from V and 7 bases from J, with 18 bases between. The CDR3 coding sequence is TGTGCCAGCAGTCGGGGGGCGGGAGACCGGAATGAGCAGTTCTTC. Translation: CASSRGAGDRNEQFF.

The V call is TRBV4-1, the J call TRBJ1-6, with 8 bases that match TRBD1. V shed 0 bases and J 10 bases; nucleotides not matched to a gene: 8. CDR3 length: 16 residues. The germline CDR1 and CDR2 sequences are MGHRA and YSYEKL. The DNA of the CDR3 is TGCGCCAGCAGCCAAGATGGAGGACAGGGAAAATCACCCCTCCACTTT. Translating it yields CASSQDGGQGKSPLHF.

This chain connects TRBV6-5 to TRBJ2-2; 9 nucleotides line up with TRBD1. This CDR3 spans 15 amino acids. Trimming at V came to 2 bases and at J to 7 bases, leaving 5 bases not matched to a gene. Germline CDR1 reads MNHEY; CDR2 reads SVGAGI. CDR3 sequence (DNA): TGTGCCAGCAGTTACCTACAGGGGGCTGTCGGGGAGCTGTTTTTT. It translates to CASSYLQGAVGELFF.

The genes are TRBV23-1 and TRBJ2-1; 10 bases line up with TRBD2. TRBV23-1 is an ORF; its function is uncertain. The J segment lost 2 bases and the V segment lost 0 bases, leaving 7 bases of the junction unmatched. This CDR3 is 18 amino acids long. The CDR3 bases are TGCGCCAGCAGTCAATCCCCTAGCGGGGGCCCCACCTACAATGAGCAGTTCTTC. It specifies CASSQSPSGGPTYNEQFF.

The V call is TRBV4-3, the J call TRBJ2-1, with D perhaps matching TRBD2 (6 bases). CDR1 is LGHNA, CDR2 YSLEER, per germline. V dropped 4 bases and J dropped 8 bases, with 15 bases sitting between them. This CDR3 contains 14 residues. CDR3 amino acids: CASSPLGGRDEQFF. In DNA, the CDR3 is TGCGCCAGCAGCCCTCTGGGGGGTAGGGATGAGCAGTTCTTC.

J is TRBJ1-1 and V is TRBV18, with D unresolved. The length of the CDR3 is 14 residues. Between the trimmed V and J ends, which lost 2 bases and 1 base, there was a span of 8 bases. The germline V gene encodes CDR1 KGHSH and CDR2 LQKENI. Here the CDR3 reads CASSPSQTNTEAFF. In DNA, the CDR3 is TGTGCCAGCTCACCATCACAAACGAACACTGAAGCTTTCTTT.

The V call is TRBV6-2 or TRBV6-3, the J call TRBJ2-2, with 8 bases lining up with TRBD1. The germline CDR1 and CDR2 sequences are MNHEY and SVGEGT. With V trimmed by 5 bases and J by 2 bases, 4 bases remained unmatched. The CDR3 sequence is 15 residues long. This CDR3 reads CASSTGTGNTGELFF. The CDR3, as DNA: TGTGCCAGCAGTACCGGGACAGGTAACACCGGGGAGCTGTTTTTT.

This chain uses TRBV18 with TRBJ1-6; the match to TRBD1 covers 7 bases. Per germline, CDR1 KGHSH and CDR2 LQKENI. V dropped 2 bases and J dropped 10; count of bases not matched to a gene: 8. The CDR3 loop spans 15 amino acids. CDR3 amino acids: CASSPDRELVSPLHF. CDR3 sequence (DNA): TGTGCCAGCTCACCAGACAGGGAGCTAGTATCACCCCTCCACTTT.

The chain joins TRBV20-1 to TRBJ1-2; possible D gene TRBD1, 6 bases. V was clipped by 0 bases and J by 14 bases, with 13 bases between them. There are 11 residues in the CDR3. From germline, CDR1 is DFQATT and CDR2 SNEGSKA (reference sequence). The CDR3 DNA follows: TGCAGTGCTAGAGATCACAGGGTAGGGACCTTC. This translates into CSARDHRVGTF.